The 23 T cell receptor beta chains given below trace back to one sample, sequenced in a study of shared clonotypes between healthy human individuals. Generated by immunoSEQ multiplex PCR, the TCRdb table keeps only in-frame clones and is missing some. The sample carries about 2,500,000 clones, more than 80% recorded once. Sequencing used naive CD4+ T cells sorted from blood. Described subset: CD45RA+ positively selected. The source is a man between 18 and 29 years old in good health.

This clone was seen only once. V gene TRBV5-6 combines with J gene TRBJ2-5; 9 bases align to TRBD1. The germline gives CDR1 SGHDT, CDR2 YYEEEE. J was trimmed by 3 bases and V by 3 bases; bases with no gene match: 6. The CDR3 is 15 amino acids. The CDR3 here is CASSSLDRGEETQYF. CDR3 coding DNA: TGTGCCAGCAGCTCACTGGACAGGGGTGAAGAGACCCAGTACTTC.

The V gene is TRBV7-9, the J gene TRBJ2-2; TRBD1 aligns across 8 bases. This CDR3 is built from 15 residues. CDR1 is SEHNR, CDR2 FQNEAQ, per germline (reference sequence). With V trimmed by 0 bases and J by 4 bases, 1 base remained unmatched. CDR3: CASSLARGRTGELFF. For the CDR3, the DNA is TGTGCCAGCAGCTTAGCCAGGGGGCGCACCGGGGAGCTGTTTTTT.

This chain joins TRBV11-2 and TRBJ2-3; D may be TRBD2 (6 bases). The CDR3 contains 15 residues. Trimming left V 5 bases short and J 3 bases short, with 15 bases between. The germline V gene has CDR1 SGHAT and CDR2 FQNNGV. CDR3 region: CASSQQEGKTDTQYF. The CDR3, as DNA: TGTGCCAGCAGCCAACAGGAGGGAAAAACAGATACGCAGTATTTT.

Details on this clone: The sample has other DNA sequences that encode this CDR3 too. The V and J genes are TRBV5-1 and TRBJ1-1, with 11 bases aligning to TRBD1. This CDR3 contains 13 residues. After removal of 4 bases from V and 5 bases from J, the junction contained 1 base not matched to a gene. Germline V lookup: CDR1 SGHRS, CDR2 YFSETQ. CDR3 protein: CASSGTGGTEAFF. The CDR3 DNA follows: TGCGCCAGCAGCGGGACAGGGGGGACTGAAGCTTTCTTT.

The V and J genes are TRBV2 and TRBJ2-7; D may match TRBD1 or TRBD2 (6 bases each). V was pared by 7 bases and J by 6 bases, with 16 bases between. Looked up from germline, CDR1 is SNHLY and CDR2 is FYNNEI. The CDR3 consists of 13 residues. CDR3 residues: CASMRLEGGEQYF. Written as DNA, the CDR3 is TGTGCCAGCATGAGGCTAGAGGGGGGCGAGCAGTACTTC. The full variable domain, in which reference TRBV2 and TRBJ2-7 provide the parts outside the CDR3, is EPEVTQTPSHQVTQMGQEVILRCVPISNHLYFYWYRQILGQKVEFLVSFYNNEISEKSEIFDDQFSVERPDGSNFTLKIRSTKLEDSAMYFCASMRLEGGEQYFGPGTRLTVT.

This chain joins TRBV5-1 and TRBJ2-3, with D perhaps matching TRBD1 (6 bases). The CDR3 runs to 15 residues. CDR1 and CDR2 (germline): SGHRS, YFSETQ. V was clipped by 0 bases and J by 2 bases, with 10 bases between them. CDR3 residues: CASSLERQATDTQYF. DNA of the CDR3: TGCGCCAGCAGCTTGGAGAGACAGGCCACAGATACGCAGTATTTT.

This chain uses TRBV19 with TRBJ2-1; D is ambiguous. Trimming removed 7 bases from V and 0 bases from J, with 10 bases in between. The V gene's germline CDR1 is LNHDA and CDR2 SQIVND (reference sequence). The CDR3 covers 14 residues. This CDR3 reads CASNGGPSYNEQFF. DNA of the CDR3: TGTGCCAGTAACGGCGGTCCCTCCTACAATGAGCAGTTCTTC.

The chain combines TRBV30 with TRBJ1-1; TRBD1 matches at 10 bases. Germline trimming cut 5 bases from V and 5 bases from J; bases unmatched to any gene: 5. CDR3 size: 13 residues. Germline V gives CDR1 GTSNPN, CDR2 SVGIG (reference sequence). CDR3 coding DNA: TGTGCCTGGGGGACAGGGGTGGGGACTGAAGCTTTCTTT. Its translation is CAWGTGVGTEAFF. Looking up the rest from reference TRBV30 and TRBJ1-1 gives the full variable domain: SQTIHQWPATLVQPVGSPLSLECTVEGTSNPNLYWYRQAAGRGLQLLFYSVGIGQISSEVPQNLSASRPQDRQFILSSKKLLLSDSGFYLCAWGTGVGTEAFFGQGTRLTVV.

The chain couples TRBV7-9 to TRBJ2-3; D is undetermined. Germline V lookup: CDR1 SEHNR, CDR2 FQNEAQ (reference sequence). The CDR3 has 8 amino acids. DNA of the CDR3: TGTGTGACAGATACGCAGTATTTT. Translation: CVTDTQYF.

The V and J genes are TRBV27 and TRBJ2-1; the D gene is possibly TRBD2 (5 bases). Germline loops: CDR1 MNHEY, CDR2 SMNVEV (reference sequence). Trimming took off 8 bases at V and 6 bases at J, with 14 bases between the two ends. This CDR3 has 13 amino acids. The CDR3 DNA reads TGTGCCAGCCTTCAGCCTGCGGGCAATGAGCAGTTCTTC. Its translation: CASLQPAGNEQFF.

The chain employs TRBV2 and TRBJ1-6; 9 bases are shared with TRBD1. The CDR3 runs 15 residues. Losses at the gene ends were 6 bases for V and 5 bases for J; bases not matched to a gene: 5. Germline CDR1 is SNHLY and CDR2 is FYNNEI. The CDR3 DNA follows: TGTGCCAGCAGATCGGACAGGGGCAATAATTCACCCCTCCACTTT. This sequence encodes CASRSDRGNNSPLHF.

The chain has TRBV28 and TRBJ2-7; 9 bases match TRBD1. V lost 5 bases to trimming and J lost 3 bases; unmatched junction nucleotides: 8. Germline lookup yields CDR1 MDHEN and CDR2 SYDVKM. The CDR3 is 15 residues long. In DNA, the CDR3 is TGTGCCAGCAGTAGCTCCGGGACAGGGAACTACGAGCAGTACTTC. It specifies CASSSSGTGNYEQYF.

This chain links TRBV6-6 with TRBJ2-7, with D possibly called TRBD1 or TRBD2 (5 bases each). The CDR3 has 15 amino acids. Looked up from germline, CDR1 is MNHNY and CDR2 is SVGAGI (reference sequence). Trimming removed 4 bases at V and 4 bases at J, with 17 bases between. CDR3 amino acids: CASSSLGDPPYEQYF. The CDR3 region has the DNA TGTGCCAGCAGTTCTCTGGGGGACCCACCTTACGAGCAGTACTTC.

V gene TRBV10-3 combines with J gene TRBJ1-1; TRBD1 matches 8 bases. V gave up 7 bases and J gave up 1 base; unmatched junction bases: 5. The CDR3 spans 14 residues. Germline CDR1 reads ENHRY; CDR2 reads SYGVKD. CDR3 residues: CAITRTGRNTEAFF. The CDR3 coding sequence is TGTGCCATCACCCGGACAGGGCGGAACACTGAAGCTTTCTTT.

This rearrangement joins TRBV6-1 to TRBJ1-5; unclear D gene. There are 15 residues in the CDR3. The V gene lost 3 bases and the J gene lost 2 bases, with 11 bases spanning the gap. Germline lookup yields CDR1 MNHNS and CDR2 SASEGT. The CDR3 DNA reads TGTGCCAGCAGTGATTTTAGGTGGGGCAATCAGCCCCAGCATTTT. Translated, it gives CASSDFRWGNQPQHF.

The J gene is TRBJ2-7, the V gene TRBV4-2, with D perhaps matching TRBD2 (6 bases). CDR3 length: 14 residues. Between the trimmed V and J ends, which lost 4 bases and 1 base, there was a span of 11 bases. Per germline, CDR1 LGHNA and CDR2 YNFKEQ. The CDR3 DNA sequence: TGTGCCAGCAGCCCACGACTAGTTTCCTACGAGCAGTACTTC. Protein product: CASSPRLVSYEQYF.

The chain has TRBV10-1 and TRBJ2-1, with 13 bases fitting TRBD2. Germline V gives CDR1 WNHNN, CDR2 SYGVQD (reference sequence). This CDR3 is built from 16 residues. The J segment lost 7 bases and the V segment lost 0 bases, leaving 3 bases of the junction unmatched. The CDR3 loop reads CASSESGTSGINEQFF. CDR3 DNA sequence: TGCGCCAGCAGTGAGTCCGGGACTAGCGGGATAAATGAGCAGTTCTTC.

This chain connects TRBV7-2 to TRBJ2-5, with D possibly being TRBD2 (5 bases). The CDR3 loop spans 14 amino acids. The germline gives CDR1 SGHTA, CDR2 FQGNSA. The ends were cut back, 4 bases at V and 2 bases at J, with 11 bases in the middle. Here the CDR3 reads CASSSAGVQETQYF. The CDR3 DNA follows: TGTGCCAGCAGCTCGGCCGGGGTACAAGAGACCCAGTACTTC.

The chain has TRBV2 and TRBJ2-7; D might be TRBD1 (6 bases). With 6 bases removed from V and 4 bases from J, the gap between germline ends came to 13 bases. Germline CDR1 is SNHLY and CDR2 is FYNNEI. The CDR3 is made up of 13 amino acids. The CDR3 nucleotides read TGTGCCAGCAGAGTGGGGGCAGGGTACGAGCAGTACTTC. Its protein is CASRVGAGYEQYF.

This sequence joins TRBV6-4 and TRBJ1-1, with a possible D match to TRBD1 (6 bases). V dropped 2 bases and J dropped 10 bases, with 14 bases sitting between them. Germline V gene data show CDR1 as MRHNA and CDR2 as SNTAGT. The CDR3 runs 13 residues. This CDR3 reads CASSDTPQGRAFF. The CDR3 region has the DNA TGTGCCAGCAGTGACACGCCACAGGGTAGAGCTTTCTTT.

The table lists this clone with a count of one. The CDR3 region is CASRGQGILAGYTF. CDR3 DNA sequence: TGTGCCAGCAGGGGACAGGGTATCTTGGCTGGCTACACCTTC. The J gene is TRBJ1-2, the V gene TRBV27, with TRBD1 matching over 9 bases. Losses at the gene ends were 6 bases for V and 7 bases for J; bases not matched to a gene: 9. Germline CDR1 is MNHEY and CDR2 is SMNVEV (reference sequence). The CDR3 has 14 residues.

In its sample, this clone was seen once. CDR3: CASSEKAGQGTEAFF. The DNA of the CDR3 is TGTGCCAGCAGTGAAAAAGCGGGACAGGGTACTGAAGCTTTCTTT. This chain joins TRBV2 and TRBJ1-1; 9 bases fit TRBD1. Looked up from germline, CDR1 is SNHLY and CDR2 is FYNNEI. This CDR3 is built from 15 residues. J gave up 5 bases and V 2 bases, and 6 bases lay outside the gene matches.

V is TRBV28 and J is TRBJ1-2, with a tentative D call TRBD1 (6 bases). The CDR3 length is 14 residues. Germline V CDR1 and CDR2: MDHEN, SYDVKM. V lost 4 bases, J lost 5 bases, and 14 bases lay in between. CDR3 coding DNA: TGTGCCAGCAGTTGGGGGGGCCCCTGGTATGGCTACACCTTC. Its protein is CASSWGGPWYGYTF.